These T cell receptor beta chains were read from a single sample in a study of CD8+ T cells in alopecia areata. The repertoire was sequenced with immunoSEQ multiplex PCR; TCRdb's copy has only in-frame clones and lacks some. Of fewer than 200,000 clones in the sample, less than 70% are singletons; the top ten hold around 14%. This specimen was CD4+ T cells sorted from blood, taken at week 24, from a patient treated with tofacitinib. All receptors come from a human donor with alopecia areata. CDR3s include the opening cysteine and the closing phenylalanine or tryptophan. A D gene is named only where the DNA matches it firmly. Clone size is not always given. Where it is, it says once, few, many or a class for expanded clones.

cdr3_aa	cdr3_nt	v_call	j_call	clone_size	d_call
CAISETPGANVLTF	TGTGCCATCAGTGAGACTCCTGGGGCCAACGTCCTGACTTTC	TRBV6-5	TRBJ2-6	NA	NA
CASSSRDRVEAFF	TGTGCCAGCAGTTCCAGGGACAGGGTGGAAGCTTTCTTT	TRBV27	TRBJ1-1	few	TRBD1
CASSISGTSREQFF	TGTGCCAGCAGCATCTCCGGGACTAGCCGGGAGCAGTTCTTC	TRBV7-2	TRBJ2-1	few	TRBD2
CASSVRESLLETQYF	TGTGCCAGCAGCGTAAGGGAGTCGTTGCTGGAGACCCAGTACTTC	TRBV9	TRBJ2-5	NA	NA
CSVQGVGQPQHF	TGCAGCGTCCAGGGGGTTGGTCAGCCCCAGCATTTT	TRBV29-1	TRBJ1-5	few	TRBD1
CSVVGRVGPHIQYF	TGCAGCGTTGTTGGGCGGGTAGGGCCGCACATTCAGTACTTC	TRBV29-1	TRBJ2-4	few	NA
CASSLLGRLYDSEQYF	TGTGCCAGCAGCTTACTCGGCAGACTGTACGACTCCGAGCAGTACTTC	TRBV11-1	TRBJ2-7	NA	NA
CASSPGGTVYEQFF	TGCGCCAGCAGCCCGGGGGGCACGGTGTATGAGCAGTTCTTC	TRBV5-1	TRBJ2-1	NA	NA
CAWSWAGAGLAGANVLTF	TGTGCCTGGAGTTGGGCGGGGGCCGGCCTGGCTGGGGCCAACGTCCTGACTTTC	TRBV30	TRBJ2-6	NA	NA
CASSFRGLGTDTQYF	TGCGCCAGCAGCTTCAGGGGACTAGGCACAGATACGCAGTATTTT	TRBV5-1	TRBJ2-3	few	TRBD2
CASTAGGLSSDTQYF	TGTGCCAGCACTGCGGGGGGGCTCTCCTCGGATACGCAGTATTTT	TRBV7-2	TRBJ2-3	NA	TRBD2
CASSVAGSYEQYF	TGTGCCAGCAGTGTAGCAGGGTCCTACGAGCAGTACTTC	TRBV2	TRBJ2-7	NA	NA
CASSLDGGALDEQFF	TGTGCCAGCAGCTTAGACGGGGGGGCTCTCGATGAGCAGTTCTTC	TRBV7-2	TRBJ2-1	NA	TRBD2
CASSSAASRTDTQYF	TGTGCCAGCAGCTCTGCGGCCTCTCGCACAGATACGCAGTATTTT	TRBV7-3	TRBJ2-3	NA	NA
CASSFTDQSTDTQYF	TGTGCTAGCAGCTTTACGGACCAAAGCACAGATACGCAGTATTTT	TRBV7-7	TRBJ2-3	NA	NA
CAISNVGGQSSGANVLTF	TGTGCCATCTCAAACGTAGGGGGACAAAGCTCTGGGGCCAACGTCCTGACTTTC	TRBV10-3	TRBJ2-6	few	NA
CASSPHNYEQYF	TGTGCCAGCAGCCCCCACAACTACGAGCAGTACTTC	TRBV14	TRBJ2-7	once	NA
CASSLDRGFDYGYTF	TGCGCCAGCAGCTTGGACAGGGGGTTTGACTATGGCTACACCTTC	TRBV5-1	TRBJ1-2	few	TRBD1
CASNPIEAFF	TGTGCCAGCAATCCTATAGAAGCTTTCTTT	TRBV7-9	TRBJ1-1	few	NA
CAWRLAGGTSTDTQYF	TGTGCCTGGAGACTAGCGGGGGGCACTAGCACAGATACGCAGTATTTT	TRBV30	TRBJ2-3	NA	TRBD2
CASSPLGGSDYGYTF	TGTGCCAGCAGTCCCCTCGGGGGGTCGGACTATGGCTACACCTTC	TRBV2	TRBJ1-2	many	NA
CASSLEGNTEAFF	TGCGCCAGCAGCTTGGAGGGGAACACTGAAGCTTTCTTT	TRBV5-1	TRBJ1-1	NA	NA
CASSLDGIQIYGYTF	TGCGCCAGCAGCTTGGATGGCATCCAGATCTATGGCTACACCTTC	TRBV5-1	TRBJ1-2	NA	NA
CASERDRVGETQYF	TGTGCCAGTGAGAGAGACAGGGTCGGAGAGACCCAGTACTTC	TRBV2	TRBJ2-5	NA	TRBD1
CASSVDSWGLSNEQFF	TGTGCCAGCAGCGTAGATTCATGGGGACTAAGCAATGAGCAGTTCTTC	TRBV9	TRBJ2-1	NA	TRBD2
CASTMDRVVGDEQFF	TGTGCCAGCACCATGGACAGGGTTGTCGGCGATGAGCAGTTCTTC	TRBV7-2	TRBJ2-1	NA	TRBD1
CASSGGTGRPTEAFF	TGTGCCAGCAGCGGAGGGACAGGGCGCCCCACTGAAGCTTTCTTT	TRBV5-4	TRBJ1-1	NA	TRBD1
CAWSVKANQPQHF	TGTGCCTGGAGTGTAAAGGCCAATCAGCCCCAGCATTTT	TRBV30	TRBJ1-5	few	NA
CASSLRLGNTIYF	TGTGCCAGTAGTCTTCGTCTTGGAAACACCATATATTTT	TRBV19	TRBJ1-3	few	NA
CASSFGLRQTNTGELFF	TGCGCCAGCAGCTTTGGTCTAAGACAGACGAACACCGGGGAGCTGTTTTTT	TRBV5-1	TRBJ2-2	few	NA
CASSKLNSGANVLTF	TGTGCCAGCAGCAAGCTGAACTCTGGGGCCAACGTCCTGACTTTC	TRBV6-5	TRBJ2-6	once	NA
CSVGTVNTGELFF	TGCAGCGTTGGGACAGTTAACACCGGGGAGCTGTTTTTT	TRBV29-1	TRBJ2-2	NA	NA
CASSEEAGAYEQYF	TGTGCCAGCAGTGAAGAGGCAGGGGCCTACGAGCAGTACTTC	TRBV25-1	TRBJ2-7	NA	NA
CASWDPNTEAFF	TGTGCCAGCTGGGACCCGAACACTGAAGCTTTCTTT	TRBV27	TRBJ1-1	NA	NA
CASSLAGARTDTQYF	TGCGCCAGCAGCCTAGCGGGGGCTCGCACAGATACGCAGTATTTT	TRBV5-1	TRBJ2-3	few	TRBD2